By frequency in the sample, the clone carrying this TCR beta chain is medium-sized. Its specificity is not known. This record belongs to a study of identical twins. Findings and limits, study-wide: Models underestimated out-of-frame TCR alpha sharing in monozygotic twins. In beta out-of-frame sequences, the excess sharing between twins was weaker.

CDR1 is DFQATT and CDR2 is SNEGSKA in the germline V gene (reference sequence). CDR3 length equals 14 residues. Germline trimming cut 1 base from V and 2 bases from J; bases unmatched to any gene: 3. Template switching added a universal primer binding site, and final cDNA carried unique molecular identifiers. TCRdb passed the 5' RACE reads through MiXCR, listing each CDR3 protein once. Among more than 200,000 distinct CDR3 sequences listed, roughly 10% were seen once. Sequencing was carried out using memory (CD45RO+) T cells sorted from blood. This sequence was found in a woman younger than 35 in good health. The chain is built from TRBV20-1 and TRBJ2-7, with 9 bases identical to TRBD1. This CDR3 reads CSARGDREPYEQYF. DNA of the CDR3: TGCAGTGCTAGAGGGGACAGGGAACCCTACGAGCAGTACTTC.